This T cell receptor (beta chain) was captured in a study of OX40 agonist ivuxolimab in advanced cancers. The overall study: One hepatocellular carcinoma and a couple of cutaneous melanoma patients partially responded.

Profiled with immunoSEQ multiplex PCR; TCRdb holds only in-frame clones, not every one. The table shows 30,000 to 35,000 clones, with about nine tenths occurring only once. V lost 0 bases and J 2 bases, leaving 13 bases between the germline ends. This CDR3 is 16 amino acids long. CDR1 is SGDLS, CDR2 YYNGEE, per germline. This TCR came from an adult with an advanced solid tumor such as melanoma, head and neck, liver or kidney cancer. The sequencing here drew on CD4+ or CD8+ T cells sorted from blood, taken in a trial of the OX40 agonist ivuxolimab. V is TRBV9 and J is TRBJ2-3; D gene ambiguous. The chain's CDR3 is CASSVGLRENTDTQYF. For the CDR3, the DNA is TGTGCCAGCAGCGTAGGCCTAAGGGAAAACACAGATACGCAGTATTTT.